This is a list of T cell receptor beta chains from one sample in a study of siplizumab effects on memory and regulatory T cells. Clones were sequenced by immunoSEQ multiplex PCR, and TCRdb holds only the in-frame ones, with some missing. The sample lists tens of thousands of clones, around 97% occurring once. Sequenced sample: naive CD8+ T cells sorted from blood. The source of these receptors is a human donor in good health. The CDR3 runs from the conserved cysteine through the conserved F or W. A D gene is named only where the DNA matches it firmly. Part of the rows lack a size; the others show once, few, many or a class for expanded clones.

J gene | clone size | D gene | V gene | CDR3 DNA | CDR3 protein
TRBJ2-5 | - | TRBD1 | TRBV5-4 | TGTGCCAGCAGCTTGCAGGACAGGGCGGAGACCCAGTACTTC | CASSLQDRAETQYF
TRBJ1-2 | once | - | TRBV27 | TGTGCCAGCAGTGCAGGGTCGATTAACTATGGCTACACCTTC | CASSAGSINYGYTF
TRBJ2-6 | - | - | TRBV7-2 | TGTGCCAGCAGCTTAGCTTCGACTTCTTCTGGGGCCAACGTCCTGACTTTC | CASSLASTSSGANVLTF
TRBJ2-3 | - | - | TRBV9 | TGTGCCAGCAGCGTAGAGTCGAGCACAGATACGCAGTATTTT | CASSVESSTDTQYF
TRBJ2-2 | - | TRBD2 | TRBV30 | TGTGCCTGGAATGGTCTAGCGGGGAACACCGGGGAGCTGTTTTTT | CAWNGLAGNTGELFF
TRBJ2-7 | - | - | TRBV29-1 | TGCAGCGTTGCAGGGGGGGGGATAGGCTACGAGCAGTACTTC | CSVAGGGIGYEQYF
TRBJ2-7 | - | TRBD1 | TRBV6-1 | TGTGCCAGCAGCCAAATTGGACAGGGGTACGAGCAGTACTTC | CASSQIGQGYEQYF
TRBJ2-1 | - | - | TRBV18 | TGTGCCAGCTCTCTCCCTGGGGGGGGCGGCAGCTCCTACAATGAGCAGTTCTTC | CASSLPGGGGSSYNEQFF
TRBJ2-1 | - | - | TRBV27 | TGTGCCAGCAGTTTAGACGGATACAATGAGCAGTTCTTC | CASSLDGYNEQFF
TRBJ2-3 | - | TRBD1 | TRBV7-2 | TGTGCCAGCAGCCAAGACAGGGTCACAGATACGCAGTATTTT | CASSQDRVTDTQYF
TRBJ1-1 | - | - | TRBV4-1 | TGCGCCAGCAGCCAAATGTGGGGGGGTCTTGGGAACACTGAAGCTTTCTTT | CASSQMWGGLGNTEAFF
TRBJ2-2 | - | TRBD1 | TRBV15 | TGTGCCACCGGGACAGGGGTCTCCACCGGGGAGCTGTTTTTT | CATGTGVSTGELFF
TRBJ1-5 | - | - | TRBV6-1 | TGTGCCAGCAGGGATTATAGCAATCAGCCCCAGCATTTT | CASRDYSNQPQHF
TRBJ2-1 | - | TRBD2 | TRBV6-6 | TGTGCCAGCAGTTACGCGACTAGCGCGTCCTACAATGAGCAGTTCTTC | CASSYATSASYNEQFF
TRBJ2-7 | - | - | TRBV6-1 | TGTGCCATCCAGAACTCCTACGAGCAGTACTTC | CAIQNSYEQYF
TRBJ2-1 | once | - | TRBV5-1 | TGCGCCAGCAGCTTGGCCTTAAACAGGGTATCGGACAATGAGCAGTTCTTC | CASSLALNRVSDNEQFF
TRBJ2-1 | - | TRBD2 | TRBV5-4 | TGTGCCAGCAGCGGGGGACTAGCGGGAGGAAATGAGCAGTTCTTC | CASSGGLAGGNEQFF